This T cell receptor (beta chain) was documented in a study of HIV-infected patients and healthy controls. Whole blood was used without fractionation, so all unsorted peripheral T cells were included. 500 ng RNA was reverse transcribed with alpha and beta constant-region primers. Alpha and beta chain libraries were made separately by chain-specific third strand synthesis with multiplexing indices. An approximately 21-cycle PCR with P5s and P7 primers followed a short adapter-adding first PCR. TCRdb passed the 5' RACE reads through MiXCR, listing each CDR3 protein once. In the table there are under 20,000 distinct CDR3 sequences, about 9.4% of which are singletons. Overall study findings and caveats: When repertoires were size-matched, rare events in HIV-infected data became overweighted.

This clonotype has only a few counts. The antigen is undetermined. V lost 6 bases, J lost 4 bases, and 1 base lay in between. This CDR3 comprises 9 residues. J is TRBJ2-7 and V is TRBV12-3 or TRBV12-4; D gene uncertain. The sequenced material came from blood. The TCR was taken from an adult in good health. The CDR3, as DNA: TGTGCCAGCAGGTACGAGCAGTACTTC. Amino acids: CASRYEQYF.